This passage covers 2 T cell receptor beta chains from one sample sequenced in a study of T cells in Graves' hyperthyroidism and ophthalmopathy. Amplified regions were TCR beta CDR3 sequences from RNA transcripts. A first-round RT-PCR of the TCR CDR3 used the HTBI primer set. TCRdb passed the multiplex PCR reads through MiXCR, listing each CDR3 protein once. The table includes hundreds of thousands of distinct CDR3 sequences, about 15% detected once. Sequenced input: blood. The receptor source for this set is a woman in her thirties or forties with Graves' ophthalmopathy.

This chain uses TRBV6-1 with TRBJ2-2; D is unresolved. The germline V and J ends were trimmed by 8 bases and 0 bases, with 7 bases remaining between them. The CDR3 is 13 amino acids. CDR1 is MNHNS and CDR2 is SASEGT in the germline V gene. The CDR3 protein is CASGEPNTGELFF. CDR3 sequence (DNA): TGTGCCAGCGGAGAGCCGAACACCGGGGAGCTGTTTTTT.

This clonotype has a count of ten or more. The rearrangement uses TRBV28 and TRBJ2-7, with D uncertain. V was pared by 8 bases and J by 0 bases, with 11 bases between. Germline-derived CDR1 and CDR2 are MDHEN and SYDVKM. The CDR3 extends over 13 amino acids. CDR3 in DNA: TGTGCCAGCCTGGACCGAGACTCCTACGAGCAGTACTTC. Translation: CASLDRDSYEQYF.